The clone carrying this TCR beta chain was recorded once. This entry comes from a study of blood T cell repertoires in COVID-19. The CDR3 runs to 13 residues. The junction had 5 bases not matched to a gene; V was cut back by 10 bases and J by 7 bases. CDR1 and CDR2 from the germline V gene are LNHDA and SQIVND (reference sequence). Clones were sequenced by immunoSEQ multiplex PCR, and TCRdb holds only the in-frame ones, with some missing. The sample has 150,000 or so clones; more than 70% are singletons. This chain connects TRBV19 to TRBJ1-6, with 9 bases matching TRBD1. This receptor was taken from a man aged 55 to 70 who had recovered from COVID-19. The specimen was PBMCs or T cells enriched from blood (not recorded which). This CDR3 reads CATEGQGNSPLHF. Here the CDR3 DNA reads TGTGCCACCGAGGGACAGGGAAATTCACCCCTCCACTTT.